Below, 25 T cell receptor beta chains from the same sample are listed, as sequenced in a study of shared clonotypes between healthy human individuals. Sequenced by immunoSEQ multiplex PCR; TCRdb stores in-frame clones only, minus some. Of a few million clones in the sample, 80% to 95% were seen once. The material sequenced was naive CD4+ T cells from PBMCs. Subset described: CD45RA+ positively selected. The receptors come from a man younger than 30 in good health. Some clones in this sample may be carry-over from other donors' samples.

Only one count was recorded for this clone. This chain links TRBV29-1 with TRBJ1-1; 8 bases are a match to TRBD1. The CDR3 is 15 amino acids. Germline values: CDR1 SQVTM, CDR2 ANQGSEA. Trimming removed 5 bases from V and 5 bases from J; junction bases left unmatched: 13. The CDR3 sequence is CSVPPDREGWTEAFF. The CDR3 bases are TGCAGCGTTCCGCCGGACAGGGAAGGTTGGACTGAAGCTTTCTTT.

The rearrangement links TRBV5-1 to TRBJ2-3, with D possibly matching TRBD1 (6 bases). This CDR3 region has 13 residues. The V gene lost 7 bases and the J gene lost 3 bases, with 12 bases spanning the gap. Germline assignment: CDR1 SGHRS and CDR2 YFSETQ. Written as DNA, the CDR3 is TGCGCCAGCGGCGAAGGGACAACAGATACGCAGTATTTT. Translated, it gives CASGEGTTDTQYF. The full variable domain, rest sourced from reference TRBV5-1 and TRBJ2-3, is KAGVTQTPRYLIKTRGQQVTLSCSPISGHRSVSWYQQTPGQGLQFLFEYFSETQRNKGNFPGRFSGRQFSNSRSEMNVSTLELGDSALYLCASGEGTTDTQYFGPGTRLTVL.

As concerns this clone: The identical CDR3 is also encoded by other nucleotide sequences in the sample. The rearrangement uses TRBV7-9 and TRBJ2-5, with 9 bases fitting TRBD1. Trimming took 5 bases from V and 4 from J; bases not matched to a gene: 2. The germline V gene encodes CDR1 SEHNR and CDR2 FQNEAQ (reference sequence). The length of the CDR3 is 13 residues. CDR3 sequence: CASSRQGGETQYF. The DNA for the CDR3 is TGTGCCAGCAGCAGACAGGGGGGAGAGACCCAGTACTTC.

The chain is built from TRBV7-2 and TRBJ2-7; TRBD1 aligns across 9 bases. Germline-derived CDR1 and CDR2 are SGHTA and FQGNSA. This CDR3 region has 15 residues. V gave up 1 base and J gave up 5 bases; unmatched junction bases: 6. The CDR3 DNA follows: TGTGCCAGCAGCTTAGTCACAGGGGGCCCCAACGAGCAGTACTTC. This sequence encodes CASSLVTGGPNEQYF.

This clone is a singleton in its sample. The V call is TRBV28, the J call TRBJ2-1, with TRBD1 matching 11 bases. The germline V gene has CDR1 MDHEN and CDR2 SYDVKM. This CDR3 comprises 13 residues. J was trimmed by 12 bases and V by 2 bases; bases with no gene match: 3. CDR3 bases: TGTGCCAGCAGTTTAAGGACAGGGGGCTGGCAGTTCTTC. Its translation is CASSLRTGGWQFF.

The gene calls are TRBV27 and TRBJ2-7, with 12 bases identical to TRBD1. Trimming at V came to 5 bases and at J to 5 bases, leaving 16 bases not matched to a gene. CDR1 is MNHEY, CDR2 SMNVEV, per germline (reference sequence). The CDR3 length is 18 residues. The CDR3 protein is CASSRDRGRAIEGDEQYF. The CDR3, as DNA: TGTGCCAGCAGTCGGGACAGGGGGCGCGCGATTGAGGGGGACGAGCAGTACTTC.

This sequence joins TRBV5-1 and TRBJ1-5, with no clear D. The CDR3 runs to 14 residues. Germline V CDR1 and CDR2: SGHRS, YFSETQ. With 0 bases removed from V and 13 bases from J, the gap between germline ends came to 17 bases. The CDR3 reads CASSLDLTAPQQHF. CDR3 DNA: TGCGCCAGCAGCTTGGATCTTACGGCACCACAACAGCATTTT. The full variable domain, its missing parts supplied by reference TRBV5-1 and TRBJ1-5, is KAGVTQTPRYLIKTRGQQVTLSCSPISGHRSVSWYQQTPGQGLQFLFEYFSETQRNKGNFPGRFSGRQFSNSRSEMNVSTLELGDSALYLCASSLDLTAPQQHFGDGTRLSIL.

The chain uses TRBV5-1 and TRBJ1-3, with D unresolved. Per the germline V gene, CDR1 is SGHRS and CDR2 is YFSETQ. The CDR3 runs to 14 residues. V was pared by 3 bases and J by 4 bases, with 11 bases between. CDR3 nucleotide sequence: TGCGCCAGCAGCTCGGAAACAGCGGGAAACACCATATATTTT. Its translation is CASSSETAGNTIYF.

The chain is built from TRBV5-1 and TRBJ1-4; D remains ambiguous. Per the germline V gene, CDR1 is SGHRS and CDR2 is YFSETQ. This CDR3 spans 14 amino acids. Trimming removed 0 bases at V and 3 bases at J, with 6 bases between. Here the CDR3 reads CASSLDSPNEKLFF. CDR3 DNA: TGCGCCAGCAGCTTGGACTCTCCTAATGAAAAACTGTTTTTT.

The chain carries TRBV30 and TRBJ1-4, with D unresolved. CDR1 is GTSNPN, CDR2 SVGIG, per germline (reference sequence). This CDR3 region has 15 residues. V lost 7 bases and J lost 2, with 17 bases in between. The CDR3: CASLPEPATNEKLFF. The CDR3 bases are TGTGCCTCCTTACCAGAACCTGCGACTAATGAAAAACTGTTTTTT.

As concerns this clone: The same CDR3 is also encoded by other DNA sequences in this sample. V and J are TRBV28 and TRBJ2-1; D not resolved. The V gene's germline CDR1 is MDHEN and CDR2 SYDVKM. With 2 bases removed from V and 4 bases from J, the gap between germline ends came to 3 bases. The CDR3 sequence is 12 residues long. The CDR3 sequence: CASSLQYNEQFF. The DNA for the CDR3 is TGTGCCAGCAGTTTACAATACAATGAGCAGTTCTTC.

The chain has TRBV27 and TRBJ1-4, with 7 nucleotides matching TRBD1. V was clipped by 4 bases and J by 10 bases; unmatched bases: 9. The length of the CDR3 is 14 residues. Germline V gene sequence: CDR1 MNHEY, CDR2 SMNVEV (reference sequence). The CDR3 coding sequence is TGTGCCAGCAGTTCCCCGAACAGGGGTGGAAAACTGTTTTTT. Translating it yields CASSSPNRGGKLFF.

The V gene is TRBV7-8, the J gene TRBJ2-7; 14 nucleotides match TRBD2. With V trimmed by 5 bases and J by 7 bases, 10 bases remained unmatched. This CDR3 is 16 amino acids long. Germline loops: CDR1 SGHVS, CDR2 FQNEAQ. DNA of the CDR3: TGTGCCAGCAGCGACCCTGGGACTAGCGGGAGAGGAGAGCAGTACTTC. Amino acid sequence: CASSDPGTSGRGEQYF.

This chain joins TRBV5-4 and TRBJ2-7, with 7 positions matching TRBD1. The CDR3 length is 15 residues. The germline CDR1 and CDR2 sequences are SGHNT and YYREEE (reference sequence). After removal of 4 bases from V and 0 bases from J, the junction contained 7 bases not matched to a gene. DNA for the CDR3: TGTGCCAGCAGCCCTACAGGGGATCACTCCTACGAGCAGTACTTC. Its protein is CASSPTGDHSYEQYF.

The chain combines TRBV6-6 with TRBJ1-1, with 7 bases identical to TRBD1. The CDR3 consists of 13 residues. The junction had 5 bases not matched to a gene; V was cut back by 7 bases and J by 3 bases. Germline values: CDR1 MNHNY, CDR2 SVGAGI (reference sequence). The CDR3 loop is CASNNRGDTEAFF. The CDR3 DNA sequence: TGTGCCAGCAACAACAGGGGCGACACTGAAGCTTTCTTT.

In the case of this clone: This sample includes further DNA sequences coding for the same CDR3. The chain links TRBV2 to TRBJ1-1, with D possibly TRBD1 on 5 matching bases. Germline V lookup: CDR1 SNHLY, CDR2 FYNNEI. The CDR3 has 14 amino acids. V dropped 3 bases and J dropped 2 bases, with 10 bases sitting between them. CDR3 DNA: TGTGCCAGCAGTGAGGGACGGCTAAACACTGAAGCTTTCTTT. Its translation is CASSEGRLNTEAFF.

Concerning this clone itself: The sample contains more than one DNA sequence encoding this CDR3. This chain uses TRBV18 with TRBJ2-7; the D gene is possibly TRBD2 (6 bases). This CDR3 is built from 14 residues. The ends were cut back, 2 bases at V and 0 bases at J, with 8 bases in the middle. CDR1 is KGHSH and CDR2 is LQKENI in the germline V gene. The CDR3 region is CASSPLGGSYEQYF. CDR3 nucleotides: TGTGCCAGCTCACCATTGGGAGGCTCCTACGAGCAGTACTTC. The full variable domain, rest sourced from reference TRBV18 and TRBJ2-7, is NAGVMQNPRHLVRRRGQEARLRCSPMKGHSHVYWYRQLPEEGLKFMVYLQKENIIDESGMPKERFSAEFPKEGPSILRIQQVVRGDSAAYFCASSPLGGSYEQYFGPGTRLTVT.

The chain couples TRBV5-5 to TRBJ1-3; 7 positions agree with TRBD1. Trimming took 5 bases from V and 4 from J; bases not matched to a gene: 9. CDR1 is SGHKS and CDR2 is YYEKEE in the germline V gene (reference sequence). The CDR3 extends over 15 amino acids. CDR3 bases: TGTGCCAGCAGGCATGACAGGGAAAGAGGAAACACCATATATTTT. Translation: CASRHDRERGNTIYF.

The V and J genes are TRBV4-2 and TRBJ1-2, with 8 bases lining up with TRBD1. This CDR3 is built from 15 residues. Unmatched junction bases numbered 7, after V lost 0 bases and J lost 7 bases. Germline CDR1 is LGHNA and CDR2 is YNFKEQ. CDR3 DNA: TGTGCCAGCAGCCAAGATCAGGGCAGGGGGCCTGGCTACACCTTC. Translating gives CASSQDQGRGPGYTF.

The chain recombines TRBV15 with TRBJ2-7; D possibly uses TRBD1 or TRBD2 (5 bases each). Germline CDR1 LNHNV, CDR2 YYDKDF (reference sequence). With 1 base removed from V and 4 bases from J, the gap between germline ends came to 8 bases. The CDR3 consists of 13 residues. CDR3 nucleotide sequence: TGTGCCACCAGCAGAGGGGGGTTTTACGAGCAGTACTTC. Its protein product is CATSRGGFYEQYF.

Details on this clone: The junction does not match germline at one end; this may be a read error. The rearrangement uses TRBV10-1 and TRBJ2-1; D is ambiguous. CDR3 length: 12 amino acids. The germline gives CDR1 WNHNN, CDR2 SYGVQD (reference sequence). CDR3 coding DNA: TGCGCCATCCCCGACTCCGACAATGAGCAGTTCTTC. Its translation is CAIPDSDNEQFF.

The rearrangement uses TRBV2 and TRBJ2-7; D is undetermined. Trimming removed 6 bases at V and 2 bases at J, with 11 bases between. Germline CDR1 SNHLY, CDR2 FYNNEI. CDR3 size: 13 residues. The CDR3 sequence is CASRNLQAYEQYF. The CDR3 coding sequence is TGTGCCAGCAGAAACCTGCAAGCCTACGAGCAGTACTTC.

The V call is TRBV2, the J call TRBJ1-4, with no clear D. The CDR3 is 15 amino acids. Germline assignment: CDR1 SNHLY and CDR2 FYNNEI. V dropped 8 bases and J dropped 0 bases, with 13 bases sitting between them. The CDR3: CASGPGLSTNEKLFF. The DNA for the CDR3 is TGTGCCAGCGGTCCTGGACTCTCAACTAATGAAAAACTGTTTTTT.

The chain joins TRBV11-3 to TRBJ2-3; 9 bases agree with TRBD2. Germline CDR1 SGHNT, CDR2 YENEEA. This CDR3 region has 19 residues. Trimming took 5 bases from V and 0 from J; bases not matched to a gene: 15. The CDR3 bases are TGTGCCAGCAGCCGCACGACTAGCGGACCGCTCCCGAGCACAGATACGCAGTATTTT. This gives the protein CASSRTTSGPLPSTDTQYF.

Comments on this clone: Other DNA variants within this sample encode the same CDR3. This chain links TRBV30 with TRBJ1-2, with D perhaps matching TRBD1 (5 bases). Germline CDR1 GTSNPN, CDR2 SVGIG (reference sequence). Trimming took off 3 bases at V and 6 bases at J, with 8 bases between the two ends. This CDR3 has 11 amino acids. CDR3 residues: CAWSGGDGYTF. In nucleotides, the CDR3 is TGTGCCTGGAGCGGAGGGGATGGCTACACCTTC.